The 8 T cell receptor beta chains listed next were all sequenced from one sample in a study of T-cell memory formation after mild COVID-19. Using its own MiXCR run on the 5' RACE reads, TCRdb lists one record per CDR3 protein. The sample carries roughly 450,000 distinct CDR3 sequences, roughly 18% recorded once. Sequenced input: PBMCs or a T cell subset sorted from them (not recorded which). The receptors come from a young man who had mild COVID-19 (a few samples of this study predate the infection). Cell type and time point are not known.

This clonotype was found a few times. The V and J genes are TRBV28 and TRBJ1-1; a weak D match, TRBD1 (5 bases). V shed 7 bases and J shed 5 bases, with 11 bases lying between them. This CDR3 has 12 residues. Germline CDR1 is MDHEN and CDR2 is SYDVKM. This CDR3 reads CASIGTKTEAFF. DNA for the CDR3: TGTGCCAGCATAGGGACGAAGACTGAAGCTTTCTTT.

The sample holds a few counts of this clonotype. The chain is built from TRBV5-1 and TRBJ2-2; D may correspond to TRBD1 or TRBD2 (5 bases each). Germline V gives CDR1 SGHRS, CDR2 YFSETQ. V lost 2 bases, J lost 0 bases, and 17 bases lay in between. This CDR3 has 18 amino acids. The CDR3 coding sequence is TGCGCCAGCAGCTTAAACCCCGGGACGTACCCGAACACCGGGGAGCTGTTTTTT. Translating gives CASSLNPGTYPNTGELFF.

This clonotype occurred a few times. The chain employs TRBV7-8 and TRBJ1-4; a possible D gene is TRBD1 (5 bases). CDR3 length: 15 amino acids. V lost 5 bases and J 4 bases, leaving 14 bases between the germline ends. Germline V gives CDR1 SGHVS, CDR2 FQNEAQ. CDR3 sequence (DNA): TGTGCCAGCAGCACAACGAGACAGATTAATGAAAAACTGTTTTTT. Amino acids: CASSTTRQINEKLFF. Full variable domain (outside the CDR3, taken from reference TRBV7-8 and TRBJ1-4): GAGVSQSPRYKVAKRGQDVALRCDPISGHVSLFWYQQALGQGPEFLTYFQNEAQLDKSGLPSDRFFAERPEGSVSTLKIQRTQQEDSAVYLCASSTTRQINEKLFFGSGTQLSVL.

This clonotype was picked up a small number of times. The genes are TRBV7-2 and TRBJ2-2; D is possibly TRBD1 (6 bases). Trimming removed 3 bases from V and 7 bases from J, with 12 bases in between. CDR1 is SGHTA and CDR2 is FQGNSA in the germline V gene. The CDR3 sequence is 14 residues long. CDR3 region: CASSFLTGFGELFF. The CDR3 bases are TGTGCCAGCAGCTTTCTTACAGGGTTCGGGGAGCTGTTTTTT.

The J gene is TRBJ2-1, the V gene TRBV19, with a possible D match to TRBD1 (6 bases). V was pared by 5 bases and J by 0 bases, with 20 bases between. This CDR3 spans 18 amino acids. Germline CDR1 reads LNHDA; CDR2 reads SQIVND (reference sequence). The CDR3 DNA sequence: TGTGCCAGTAGTTACACCCGGGATGGGGGCAGCTCCTACAATGAGCAGTTCTTC. It codes for CASSYTRDGGSSYNEQFF.

The chain couples TRBV7-3 to TRBJ2-5, with 7 nucleotides matching TRBD2. V gave up 9 bases and J gave up 2 bases; unmatched junction bases: 21. The CDR3 is 18 amino acids. Germline V gene lookup returns CDR1 SGHTA and CDR2 FQGTGA. CDR3 residues: CARSPSLAPWGGQETQYF. The CDR3 bases are TGTGCCAGAAGCCCATCCCTAGCCCCCTGGGGGGGTCAAGAGACCCAGTACTTC.

The table lists this clonotype with a few counts. The chain couples TRBV27 to TRBJ2-1; 10 bases are a match to TRBD2. Germline values: CDR1 MNHEY, CDR2 SMNVEV (reference sequence). The ends lost 6 bases at V and 0 bases at J; junction bases unmatched: 8. The CDR3 contains 17 residues. The CDR3 region has the DNA TGTGCCAGCAGACGTAGCGGGGGGCCGAGCTCCTACAATGAGCAGTTCTTC. It is translated as CASRRSGGPSSYNEQFF.

The rearrangement joins TRBV6-6 to TRBJ2-4; D could derive from TRBD1 or TRBD2 (5 bases each). Germline CDR1 and CDR2: MNHNY and SVGAGI (reference sequence). V was clipped by 2 bases and J by 14 bases, with 10 bases between them. The CDR3 length is 11 residues. The CDR3 loop is CASSYLRDEYF. The CDR3 nucleotides read TGTGCCAGCAGTTACCTTAGGGACGAGTACTTC.